Below are 5 T cell receptor beta chains sequenced from a single sample in a study of blood T cell repertoires in COVID-19. Profiled with immunoSEQ multiplex PCR; TCRdb holds only in-frame clones, not every one. The table includes around 62,000 clones, 65% to 90% detected once. Material for sequencing was peripheral blood. These receptors came from a man aged 45-60 years with acute or convalescent COVID-19.

The rearrangement links TRBV11-3 to TRBJ2-7; 9 nucleotides match TRBD2. The V gene's germline CDR1 is SGHNT and CDR2 YENEEA. CDR3 length: 14 residues. Trimming removed 5 bases from V and 0 bases from J; junction bases left unmatched: 2. DNA for the CDR3: TGTGCCAGCAGCCCTAGCGGGAACTCCTACGAGCAGTACTTC. Amino acids: CASSPSGNSYEQYF. Using reference TRBV11-3 and TRBJ2-7 for the parts outside the CDR3, the full variable domain is EAGVVQSPRYKIIEKKQPVAFWCNPISGHNTLYWYLQNLGQGPELLIRYENEEAVDDSQLPKDRFSAERLKGVDSTLKIQPAELGDSAVYLCASSPSGNSYEQYFGPGTRLTVT.

The chain has TRBV2 and TRBJ1-2; 8 positions agree with TRBD1. The V segment lost 6 bases and the J segment 10 bases; nucleotides outside the gene matches: 13. Looked up from germline, CDR1 is SNHLY and CDR2 is FYNNEI. This CDR3 comprises 14 residues. The DNA of the CDR3 is TGTGCCAGCAGCGTACCGGGACAGGCCGCTGACTACACCTTC. It yields the protein CASSVPGQAADYTF.

There are a few counts of this clone. The V call is TRBV4-1, the J call TRBJ1-1, with a weak D call TRBD1 (5 bases). The CDR3 extends over 14 amino acids. The ends were cut back, 5 bases at V and 0 bases at J, with 10 bases in the middle. Germline V gene data show CDR1 as MGHRA and CDR2 as YSYEKL. The CDR3, as DNA: TGCGCCAGCAGCTACGGACACCTGAACACTGAAGCTTTCTTT. Translating gives CASSYGHLNTEAFF.

The rearrangement links TRBV11-2 to TRBJ2-3; TRBD2 aligns across 12 bases. Trimming took 6 bases from V and 5 from J; bases not matched to a gene: 9. Germline values: CDR1 SGHAT, CDR2 FQNNGV. CDR3 length equals 16 residues. CDR3 DNA: TGTGCCAGCAGGATACTAGCGGGGGGCAGCGGAGATACGCAGTATTTT. It translates to CASRILAGGSGDTQYF.

This clone was seen only once. The chain couples TRBV6-1 to TRBJ1-3; the D gene is possibly TRBD1 (6 bases). V lost 4 bases to trimming and J lost 0 bases, with 13 bases between them. Germline V lookup: CDR1 MNHNS, CDR2 SASEGT. The CDR3 runs to 16 residues. CDR3 DNA: TGTGCCAGCAGTGTTAGGGGGTCGGGCTCTGGAAACACCATATATTTT. Its translation: CASSVRGSGSGNTIYF.